This entry is about one TCR beta chain. The antigen is not known. The germline V and J ends were trimmed by 3 bases and 8 bases, with 15 bases remaining between them. The CDR3 sequence is 15 residues long. CDR1 is SGDLS and CDR2 is YYNGEE in the germline V gene. The entry originates in a study of cytomegalovirus exposure and HLA in healthy donors. The primer mix had 60 Vbeta and 13 Jbeta primers. Sequenced by immunoSEQ multiplex PCR; TCRdb stores in-frame clones only, minus some. This table holds about 92,000 clones, around four fifths found once. Study-wide findings and caveats: Later analysis identified 16,951 TCR beta sequences associated with HLA alleles, using a false discovery rate threshold of 0.05. The authors reported that TCR beta sequences could predict HLA-A and HLA-B alleles. These predictions were accurate for most subjects in the first cohort.

Sequenced: PBMCs. J is TRBJ1-6 and V is TRBV9, with D perhaps TRBD1 (5 bases). The receptor was derived from a man aged 50-59 years in good health and CMV-seropositive. Here the CDR3 reads CASSGDGGGDSPLHF. CDR3 DNA: TGTGCCAGCAGCGGAGACGGGGGTGGGGATTCACCCCTCCACTTT.